This T cell receptor (beta chain) was sequenced for a study of neoadjuvant nivolumab and ipilimumab in lung cancer. Overall study context: Patients got nivolumab 3 mg/kg on days 1, 15 and 29; combination added ipilimumab 1 mg/kg day 1. Study-wide results and limits: Higher pretherapy blood TCR richness went with higher resected-tumor richness. TCR richness and clonality were higher in tumors than adjacent uninvolved lung.

Regarding this clone: The target antigen is unknown.

Only in-frame clones appear in the TCRdb table, and some are missing; sequencing was by immunoSEQ multiplex PCR. Of about 38,000 clones detected, 89% appear once; the ten largest clones hold more than 3%. Trimming cost V 1 base and J 4 bases, with 7 bases left between them. CDR1 is SGHAT and CDR2 is FQNNGV in the germline V gene. CDR3 length equals 13 residues. This receptor was taken from an adult with non-small cell lung cancer. J is TRBJ2-5 and V is TRBV11-2; D uncertain. The sample in question was peripheral blood, obtained before neoadjuvant nivolumab, alone or with ipilimumab. CDR3 bases: TGTGCCAGCAGCTTAGTTGCTCGAGAGACCCAGTACTTC. It encodes CASSLVARETQYF. The variable domain in full, with the rest retrieved from reference TRBV11-2 and TRBJ2-5, is EAGVAQSPRYKIIEKRQSVAFWCNPISGHATLYWYQQILGQGPKLLIQFQNNGVVDDSQLPKDRFSAERLKGVDSTLKIQPAKLEDSAVYLCASSLVARETQYFGPGTRLLVL.